The 13 T cell receptor beta chains below come from one sample, sequenced in a study of human T cells and chemical hapten exposure. TCRdb re-called the RACE reads through MiXCR, storing one row per CDR3 protein. The sample includes about 110,000 distinct CDR3 sequences, 11% seen only once; the top ten take roughly 3.5%. Time point here: patch test 1, 2 weeks after DPC sensitization. Treatment in this sample: therapeutic diphenylcyclopropenone sensitization with weekly scalp DPC. The sample here was whole blood, taken in connection with sensitization to the hapten diphenylcyclopropenone (DPC). These receptors were taken from a middle-aged woman with alopecia areata. Some clones in this sample may be carry-over from other donors' samples.

The chain employs TRBV6-1 and TRBJ2-2, with D uncertain. The CDR3 runs 15 residues. Trimming stripped 4 bases from V and 7 bases from J, with 16 bases between. Germline V gene data show CDR1 as MNHNS and CDR2 as SASEGT. For the CDR3, the DNA is TGTGCCAGCAGTGTTGGCAGACAAGTAGGCGGGGAGCTGTTTTTT. Translated: CASSVGRQVGGELFF.

This chain joins TRBV9 and TRBJ2-7, with 12 positions matching TRBD2. CDR1 and CDR2 (germline): SGDLS, YYNGEE. The ends lost 4 bases at V and 7 bases at J; junction bases unmatched: 9. The CDR3 is 15 amino acids. The chain's CDR3 is CASSPRALAGGEQYF. The CDR3 nucleotides are TGTGCCAGCAGCCCGAGGGCACTAGCGGGGGGTGAGCAGTACTTC.

This clonotype was seen a handful of times. In DNA, the CDR3 is TGTGCCAGCAGTACTAGGAACACCGGGGAGCTGTTTTTT. This encodes CASSTRNTGELFF. V and J are TRBV7-2 and TRBJ2-2; weak D call: TRBD2 (5 bases). The CDR3 spans 13 residues. Germline lookup yields CDR1 SGHTA and CDR2 FQGNSA. Trimming left V 6 bases short and J 1 base short, with 6 bases between.

Only a few counts were recorded for this clonotype. The chain has TRBV30 and TRBJ1-6; D is unresolved. Trimming took off 3 bases at V and 7 bases at J, with 4 bases between the two ends. Per the germline V gene, CDR1 is GTSNPN and CDR2 is SVGIG (reference sequence). The CDR3 has 11 residues. The CDR3 reads CAWRTNSPLHF. The CDR3 nucleotides are TGTGCCTGGAGGACGAATTCACCCCTCCACTTT. The full variable domain, completed using reference TRBV30 and TRBJ1-6, is SQTIHQWPATLVQPVGSPLSLECTVEGTSNPNLYWYRQAAGRGLQLLFYSVGIGQISSEVPQNLSASRPQDRQFILSSKKLLLSDSGFYLCAWRTNSPLHFGNGTRLTVT.

There are a few counts of this clonotype. The CDR3 nucleotides read TGCGCCAGCAGTGAGTCTCCAAAGGCGCCCCTCCACTTT. It codes for CASSESPKAPLHF. V is TRBV10-2 and J is TRBJ1-6; unclear D gene. CDR1 and CDR2 from the germline V gene are WSHSY and SAAADI. This CDR3 spans 13 amino acids. Deletions cut 0 bases from V and 13 bases from J, with 10 bases between.

The genes are TRBV3-1 and TRBJ2-3; weak D call: TRBD2 (6 bases). The V end was cut by 0 bases, the J end by 6 bases, with 22 bases between. Germline V gives CDR1 LGHDT, CDR2 YNNKEL (reference sequence). The CDR3 extends over 18 amino acids. The CDR3 nucleotides are TGTGCCAGCAGCCAAGACGAACAGGTGACCGGGAGTGGGGATACGCAGTATTTT. It encodes CASSQDEQVTGSGDTQYF.

This clonotype counts as medium-sized. The chain couples TRBV12-5 to TRBJ1-1; D not resolved. The germline gives CDR1 LGHNT, CDR2 FRNRAP. The V end was cut by 5 bases, the J end by 0 bases, with 1 base between. The CDR3 contains 11 residues. The CDR3 coding sequence is TGTGCTAGTGGTCTGAACACTGAAGCTTTCTTT. It yields the protein CASGLNTEAFF.

This clonotype was counted at least ten times. This rearrangement joins TRBV12-3 or TRBV12-4 to TRBJ2-2; unclear D gene. V lost 4 bases to trimming and J lost 1 base, with 7 bases between them. The CDR3 spans 14 residues. The CDR3 coding sequence is TGTGCCAGCAGTTCTTGGGAGAACACCGGGGAGCTGTTTTTT. Residues: CASSSWENTGELFF.

The rearrangement uses TRBV18 and TRBJ1-3; D unresolved. Per germline, CDR1 KGHSH and CDR2 LQKENI. Trimming removed 4 bases at V and 0 bases at J, with 7 bases between. The CDR3 is made up of 14 amino acids. The CDR3 DNA sequence: TGTGCCAGCTCACGGTCCGACTCTGGAAACACCATATATTTT. Its translation: CASSRSDSGNTIYF.

This clonotype has more than one count but fewer than ten. The chain employs TRBV20-1 and TRBJ2-7, with TRBD1 identical over 9 bases. The trim removed 8 bases at V and 3 bases at J, leaving 8 bases unmatched. Looked up from germline, CDR1 is DFQATT and CDR2 is SNEGSKA (reference sequence). The CDR3 is made up of 13 amino acids. The CDR3 region has the DNA TGCAGTACGGACAGGGGTACCGTCTACGAGCAGTACTTC. Its protein product is CSTDRGTVYEQYF.

The chain uses TRBV3-1 and TRBJ2-3; 10 positions match TRBD2. The CDR3 totals 17 residues. The germline V gene encodes CDR1 LGHDT and CDR2 YNNKEL (reference sequence). The V segment lost 4 bases and the J segment 2 bases; nucleotides outside the gene matches: 9. Here the CDR3 reads CASSPVLAGGYTDTQYF. The CDR3 bases are TGTGCCAGCAGCCCAGTATTAGCGGGGGGTTACACAGATACGCAGTATTTT.

This clonotype showed up just a few times. The V gene is TRBV14, the J gene TRBJ2-7; no clear D gene. Trimming pared 5 bases from V and 7 bases from J, leaving 18 bases between. The CDR3 sequence is 14 residues long. Per germline, CDR1 SGHDN and CDR2 FVKESK. The CDR3 DNA follows: TGTGCCAGCAGCTCAGCGATTCCCCTGGGGGAGCAGTACTTC. The encoded protein is CASSSAIPLGEQYF.

Ten or more counts support this clonotype. The chain carries TRBV18 and TRBJ1-2; 7 bases are shared with TRBD1. This CDR3 is 16 amino acids long. Germline CDR1 and CDR2: KGHSH and LQKENI. The V and J ends lost 0 bases and 0 bases, in that order; junction bases with no gene match: 4. Here the CDR3 reads CASSPPNRGSNYGYTF. CDR3 in DNA: TGTGCCAGCTCACCACCCAACAGGGGCTCTAACTATGGCTACACCTTC.